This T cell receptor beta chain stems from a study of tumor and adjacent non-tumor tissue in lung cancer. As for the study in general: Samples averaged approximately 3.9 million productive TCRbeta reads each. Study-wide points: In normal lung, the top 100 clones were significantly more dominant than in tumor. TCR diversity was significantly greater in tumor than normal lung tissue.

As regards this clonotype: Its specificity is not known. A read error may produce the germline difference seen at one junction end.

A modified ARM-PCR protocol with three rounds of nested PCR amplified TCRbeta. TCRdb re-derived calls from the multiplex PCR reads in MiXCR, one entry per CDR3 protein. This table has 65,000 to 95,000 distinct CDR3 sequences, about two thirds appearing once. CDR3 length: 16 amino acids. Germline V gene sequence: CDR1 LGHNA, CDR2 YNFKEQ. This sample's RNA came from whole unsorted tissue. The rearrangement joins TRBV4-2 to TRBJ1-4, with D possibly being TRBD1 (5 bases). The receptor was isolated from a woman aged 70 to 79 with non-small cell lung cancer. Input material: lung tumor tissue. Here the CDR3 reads CASSHSTGTEYEKLLF. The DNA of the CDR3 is TGTGCAAGCAGCCACTCGACCGGGACGGAGTATGAAAAACTGCTTTTT.